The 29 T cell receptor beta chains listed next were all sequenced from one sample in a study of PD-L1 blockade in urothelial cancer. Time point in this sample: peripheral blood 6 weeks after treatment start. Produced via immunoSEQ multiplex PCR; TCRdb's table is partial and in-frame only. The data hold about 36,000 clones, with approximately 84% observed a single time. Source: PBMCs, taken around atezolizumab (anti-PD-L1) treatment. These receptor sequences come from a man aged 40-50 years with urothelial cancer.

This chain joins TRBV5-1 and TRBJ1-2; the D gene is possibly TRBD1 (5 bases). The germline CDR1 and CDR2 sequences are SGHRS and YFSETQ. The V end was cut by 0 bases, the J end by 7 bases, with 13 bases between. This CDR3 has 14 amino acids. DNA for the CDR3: TGCGCCAGCAGCTTGGTTGACAGATCTAGTGGCTACACCTTC. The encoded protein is CASSLVDRSSGYTF. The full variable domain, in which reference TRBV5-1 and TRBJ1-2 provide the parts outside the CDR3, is KAGVTQTPRYLIKTRGQQVTLSCSPISGHRSVSWYQQTPGQGLQFLFEYFSETQRNKGNFPGRFSGRQFSNSRSEMNVSTLELGDSALYLCASSLVDRSSGYTFGSGTRLTVV.

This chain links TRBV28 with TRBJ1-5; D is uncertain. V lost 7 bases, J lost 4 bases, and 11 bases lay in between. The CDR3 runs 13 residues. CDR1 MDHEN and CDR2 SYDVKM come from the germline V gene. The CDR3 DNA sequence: TGTGCCAGCACCCCCGGCAGGAATCAGCCCCAGCATTTT. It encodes CASTPGRNQPQHF.

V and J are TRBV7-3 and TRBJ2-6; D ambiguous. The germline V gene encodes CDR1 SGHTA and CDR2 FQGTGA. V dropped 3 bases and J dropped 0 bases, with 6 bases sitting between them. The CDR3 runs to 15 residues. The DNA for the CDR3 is TGTGCCAGCAGCTTCCGTTCCTCTGGGGCCAACGTCCTGACTTTC. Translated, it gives CASSFRSSGANVLTF.

CDR3 protein: CSPSPAGVESGNTGELFF. The DNA of the CDR3 is TGCAGCCCTTCCCCAGCGGGAGTCGAGTCTGGGAACACCGGGGAGCTGTTTTTT. The V and J genes are TRBV29-1 and TRBJ2-2; 8 bases line up with TRBD2. Germline CDR1 is SQVTM and CDR2 is ANQGSEA. The CDR3 runs 18 residues. V was clipped by 8 bases and J by 1 base; unmatched bases: 18.

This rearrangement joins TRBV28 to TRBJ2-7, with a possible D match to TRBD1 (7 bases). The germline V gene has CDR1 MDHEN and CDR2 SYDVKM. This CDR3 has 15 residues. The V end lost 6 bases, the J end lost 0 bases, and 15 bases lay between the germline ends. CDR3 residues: CASRAGQFTSYEQYF. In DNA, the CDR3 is TGTGCCAGCAGGGCGGGACAGTTTACCTCCTACGAGCAGTACTTC. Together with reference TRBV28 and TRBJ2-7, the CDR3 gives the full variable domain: DVKVTQSSRYLVKRTGEKVFLECVQDMDHENMFWYRQDPGLGLRLIYFSYDVKMKEKGDIPEGYSVSREKKERFSLILESASTNQTSMYLCASRAGQFTSYEQYFGPGTRLTVT.

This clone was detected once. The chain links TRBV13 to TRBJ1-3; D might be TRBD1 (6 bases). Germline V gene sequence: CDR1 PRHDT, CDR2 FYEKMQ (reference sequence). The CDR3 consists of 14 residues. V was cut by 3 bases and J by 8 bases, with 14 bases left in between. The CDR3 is CASSLGARGDTIYF. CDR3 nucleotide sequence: TGTGCCAGCAGCTTGGGGGCCCGGGGGGACACCATATATTTT.

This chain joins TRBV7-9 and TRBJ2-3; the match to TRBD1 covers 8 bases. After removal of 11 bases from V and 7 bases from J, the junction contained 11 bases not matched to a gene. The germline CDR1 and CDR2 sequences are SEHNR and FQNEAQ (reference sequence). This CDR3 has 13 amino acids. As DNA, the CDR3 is TGTGCCGGGCTGAGCCAGGGGGCAAATACGCAGTATTTT. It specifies CAGLSQGANTQYF.

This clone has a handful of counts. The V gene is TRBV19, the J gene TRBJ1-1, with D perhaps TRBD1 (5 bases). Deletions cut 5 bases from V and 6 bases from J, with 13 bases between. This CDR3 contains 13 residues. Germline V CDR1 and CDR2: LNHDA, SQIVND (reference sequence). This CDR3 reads CASSSGFDAEAFF. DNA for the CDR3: TGTGCCAGTAGTTCAGGGTTTGACGCTGAAGCTTTCTTT.

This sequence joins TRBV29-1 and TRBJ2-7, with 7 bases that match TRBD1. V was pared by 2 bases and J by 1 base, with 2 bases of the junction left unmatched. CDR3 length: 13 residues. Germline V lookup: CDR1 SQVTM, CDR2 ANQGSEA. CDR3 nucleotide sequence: TGCAGCGTTGAAAGGGACAGTTCCTACGAGCAGTACTTC. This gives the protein CSVERDSSYEQYF.

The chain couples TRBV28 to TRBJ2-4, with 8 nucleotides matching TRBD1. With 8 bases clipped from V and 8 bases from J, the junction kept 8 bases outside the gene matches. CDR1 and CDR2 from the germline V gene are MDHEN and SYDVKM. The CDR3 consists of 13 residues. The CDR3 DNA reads TGTGCCAGCCTGGTGACAGGGGCAGACATTCAGTACTTC. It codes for CASLVTGADIQYF.

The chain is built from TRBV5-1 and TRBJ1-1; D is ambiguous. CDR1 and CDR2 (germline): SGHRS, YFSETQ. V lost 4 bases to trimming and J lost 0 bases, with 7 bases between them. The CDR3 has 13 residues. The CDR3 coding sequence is TGCGCCAGCAGCGCCGGAGTGAACACTGAAGCTTTCTTT. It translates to CASSAGVNTEAFF.

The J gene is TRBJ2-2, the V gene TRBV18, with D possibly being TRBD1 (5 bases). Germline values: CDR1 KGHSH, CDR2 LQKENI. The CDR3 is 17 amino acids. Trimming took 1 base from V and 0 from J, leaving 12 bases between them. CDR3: CASSPQLRATNTGELFF. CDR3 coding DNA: TGTGCCAGCTCACCACAGCTCAGGGCCACGAACACCGGGGAGCTGTTTTTT. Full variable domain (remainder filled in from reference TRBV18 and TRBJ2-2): NAGVMQNPRHLVRRRGQEARLRCSPMKGHSHVYWYRQLPEEGLKFMVYLQKENIIDESGMPKERFSAEFPKEGPSILRIQQVVRGDSAAYFCASSPQLRATNTGELFFGEGSRLTVL.

CDR3 amino acids: CASSLTGQSAEAFF. CDR3 nucleotides: TGTGCCAGCAGCTTAACAGGGCAGAGCGCTGAAGCTTTCTTT. V usage is TRBV5-4 and J usage is TRBJ1-1; D is perhaps TRBD1 (6 bases). From germline, CDR1 is SGHNT and CDR2 YYREEE (reference sequence). V dropped 2 bases and J dropped 6 bases, with 14 bases sitting between them. The CDR3 loop spans 14 amino acids.

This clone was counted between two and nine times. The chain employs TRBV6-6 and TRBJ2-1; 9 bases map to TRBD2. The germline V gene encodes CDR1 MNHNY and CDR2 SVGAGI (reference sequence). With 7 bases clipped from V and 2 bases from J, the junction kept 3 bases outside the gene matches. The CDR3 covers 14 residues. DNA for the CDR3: TGTGCCAGCAACTTAGCGGGAGCCTACAATGAGCAGTTCTTC. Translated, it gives CASNLAGAYNEQFF.

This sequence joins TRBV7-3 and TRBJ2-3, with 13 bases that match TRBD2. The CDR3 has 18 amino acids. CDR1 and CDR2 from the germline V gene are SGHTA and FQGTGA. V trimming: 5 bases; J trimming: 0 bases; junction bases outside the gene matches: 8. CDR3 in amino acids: CASSRTSGGSSSTDTQYF. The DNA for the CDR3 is TGTGCCAGCAGCCGGACTAGCGGGGGATCCTCTAGCACAGATACGCAGTATTTT. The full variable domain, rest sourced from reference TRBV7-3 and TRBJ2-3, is GAGVSQTPSNKVTEKGKYVELRCDPISGHTALYWYRQSLGQGPEFLIYFQGTGAADDSGLPNDRFFAVRPEGSVSTLKIQRTERGDSAVYLCASSRTSGGSSSTDTQYFGPGTRLTVL.

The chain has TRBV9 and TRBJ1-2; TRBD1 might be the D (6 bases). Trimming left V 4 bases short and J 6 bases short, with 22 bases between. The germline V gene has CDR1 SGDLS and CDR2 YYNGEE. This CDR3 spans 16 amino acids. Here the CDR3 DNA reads TGTGCCAGCAGCAACCCCGAACAGGGCGGAAGCGATGGCTACACCTTC. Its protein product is CASSNPEQGGSDGYTF.

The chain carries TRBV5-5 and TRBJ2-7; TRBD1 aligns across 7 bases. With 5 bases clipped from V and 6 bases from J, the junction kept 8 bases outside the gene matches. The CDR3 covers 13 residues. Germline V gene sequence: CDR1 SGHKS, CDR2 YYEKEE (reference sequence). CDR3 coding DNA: TGTGCCAGCAGGCACACGACAGGGTTCGAGCAGTACTTC. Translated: CASRHTTGFEQYF.

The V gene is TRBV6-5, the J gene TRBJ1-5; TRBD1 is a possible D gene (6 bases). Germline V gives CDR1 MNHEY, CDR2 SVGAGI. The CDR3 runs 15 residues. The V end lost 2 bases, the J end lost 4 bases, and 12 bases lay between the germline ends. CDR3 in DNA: TGTGCCAGCAGTTACGGCAGGGGCGGGAATCAGCCCCAGCATTTT. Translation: CASSYGRGGNQPQHF.

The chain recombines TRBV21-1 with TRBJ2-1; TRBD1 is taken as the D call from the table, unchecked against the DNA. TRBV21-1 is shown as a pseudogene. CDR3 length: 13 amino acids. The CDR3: CASSIWRRGKQFF. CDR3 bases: TGTGCCAGCAGCATATGGCGTAGGGGGAAGCAGTTCTTC.

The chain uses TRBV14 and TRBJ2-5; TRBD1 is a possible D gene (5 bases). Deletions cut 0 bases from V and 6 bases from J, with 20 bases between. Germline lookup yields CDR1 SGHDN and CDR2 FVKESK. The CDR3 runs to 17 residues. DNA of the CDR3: TGTGCCAGCAGCCAAGATCCGCCTAAGGGGCCGAGGAAGACCCAGTACTTC. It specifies CASSQDPPKGPRKTQYF.

The CDR3: CASSLKLGAGELFF. The CDR3 nucleotides are TGTGCCAGCAGCCTAAAGTTGGGCGCCGGGGAGCTGTTTTTT. The chain combines TRBV2 with TRBJ2-2; no firm D call. This CDR3 is 14 amino acids long. The germline gives CDR1 SNHLY, CDR2 FYNNEI. V was clipped by 6 bases and J by 6 bases, with 14 bases between them.

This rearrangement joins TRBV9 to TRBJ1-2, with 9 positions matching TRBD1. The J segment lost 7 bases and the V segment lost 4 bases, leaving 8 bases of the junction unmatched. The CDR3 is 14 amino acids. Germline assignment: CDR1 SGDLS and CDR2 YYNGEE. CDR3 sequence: CASSPSGTGLGYTF. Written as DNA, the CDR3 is TGTGCCAGCAGCCCATCCGGGACAGGGCTTGGCTACACCTTC. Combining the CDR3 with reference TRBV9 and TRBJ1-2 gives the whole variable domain DSGVTQTPKHLITATGQRVTLRCSPRSGDLSVYWYQQSLDQGLQFLIQYYNGEERAKGNILERFSAQQFPDLHSELNLSSLELGDSALYFCASSPSGTGLGYTFGSGTRLTVV.

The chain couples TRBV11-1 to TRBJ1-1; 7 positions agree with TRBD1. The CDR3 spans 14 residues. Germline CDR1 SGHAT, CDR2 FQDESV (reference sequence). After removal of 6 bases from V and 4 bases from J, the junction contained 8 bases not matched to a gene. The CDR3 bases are TGTGCCAGCAGTTTGAGACAGGGCGGCACTGAAGCTTTCTTT. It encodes CASSLRQGGTEAFF.

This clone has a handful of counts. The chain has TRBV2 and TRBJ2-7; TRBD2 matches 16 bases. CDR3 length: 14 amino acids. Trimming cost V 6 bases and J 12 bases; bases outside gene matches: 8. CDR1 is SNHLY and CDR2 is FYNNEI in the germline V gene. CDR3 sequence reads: CASSAKGLAGGLYF. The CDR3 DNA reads TGTGCCAGCAGCGCCAAGGGACTAGCGGGAGGGCTGTACTTC.

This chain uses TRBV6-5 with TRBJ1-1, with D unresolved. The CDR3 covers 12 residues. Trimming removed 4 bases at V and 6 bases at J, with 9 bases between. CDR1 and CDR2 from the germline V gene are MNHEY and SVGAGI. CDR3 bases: TGTGCCAGCAGTTCCCAGCGAGCTGAAGCTTTCTTT. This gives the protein CASSSQRAEAFF.

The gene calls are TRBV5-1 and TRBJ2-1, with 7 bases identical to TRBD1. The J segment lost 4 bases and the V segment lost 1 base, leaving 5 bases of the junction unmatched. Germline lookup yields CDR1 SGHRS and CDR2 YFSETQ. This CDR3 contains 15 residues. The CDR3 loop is CASSLKTGDYNEQFF. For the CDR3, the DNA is TGCGCCAGCAGCTTGAAAACAGGGGATTACAATGAGCAGTTCTTC. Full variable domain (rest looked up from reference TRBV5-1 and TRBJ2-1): KAGVTQTPRYLIKTRGQQVTLSCSPISGHRSVSWYQQTPGQGLQFLFEYFSETQRNKGNFPGRFSGRQFSNSRSEMNVSTLELGDSALYLCASSLKTGDYNEQFFGPGTRLTVL.

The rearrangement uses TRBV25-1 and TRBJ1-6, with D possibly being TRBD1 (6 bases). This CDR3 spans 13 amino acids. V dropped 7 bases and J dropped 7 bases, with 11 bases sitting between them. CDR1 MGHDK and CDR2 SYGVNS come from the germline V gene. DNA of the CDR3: TGTGCCAGCACAGGGGAAGGAAATTCACCCCTCCACTTT. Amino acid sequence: CASTGEGNSPLHF. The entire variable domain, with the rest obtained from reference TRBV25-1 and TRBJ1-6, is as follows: EADIYQTPRYLVIGTGKKITLECSQTMGHDKMYWYQQDPGMELHLIHYSYGVNSTEKGDLSSESTVSRIRTEHFPLTLESARPSHTSQYLCASTGEGNSPLHFGNGTRLTVT.

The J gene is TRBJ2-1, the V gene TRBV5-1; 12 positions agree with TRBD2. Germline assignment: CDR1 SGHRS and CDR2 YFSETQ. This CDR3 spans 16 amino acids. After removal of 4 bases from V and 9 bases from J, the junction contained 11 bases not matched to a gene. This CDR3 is CASSDAGTSGLVEQFF. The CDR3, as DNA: TGCGCCAGCAGCGACGCGGGGACTAGCGGGTTAGTTGAGCAGTTCTTC.

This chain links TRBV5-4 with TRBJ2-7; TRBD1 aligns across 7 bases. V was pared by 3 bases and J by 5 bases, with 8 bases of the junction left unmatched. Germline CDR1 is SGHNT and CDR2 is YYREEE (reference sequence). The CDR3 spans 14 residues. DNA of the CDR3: TGTGCCAGCAGCTCCGACAGGGATTCAGACGAGCAGTACTTC. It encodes CASSSDRDSDEQYF.